The source of this T cell receptor beta chain is a study of cytomegalovirus exposure and HLA in healthy donors. Whole-study results and caveats: A list of roughly 180 TCR beta chains associated with cytomegalovirus was given. Whilst most TCR sequences proved rare, a subset of public TCRs occurred across many donors. As confirmed in vitro, three CMV-associated chains were specific for CMV antigens.

Generated by immunoSEQ multiplex PCR, the TCRdb table keeps only in-frame clones and is missing some. The sample yields about 58,000 clones, roughly 90% seen once. The germline CDR1 and CDR2 sequences are SGHAT and FQNNGV. V was trimmed by 4 bases and J by 3 bases, leaving 10 bases between them. The CDR3 runs 13 residues. Concerning this clone: Its antigen is not known.

The V gene is TRBV11-2, the J gene TRBJ2-7; D call uncertain. Sequenced input: PBMCs. The sequence was obtained from a man between 18 and 35 years old in good health and CMV-seronegative. CDR3 protein: CASSSSVVYEQYF. The CDR3 DNA follows: TGTGCCAGCAGCTCCTCGGTGGTCTACGAGCAGTACTTC.